The rows below give T cell receptor beta chains drawn from one sample of a study of blood T cell repertoires in COVID-19. Generated by immunoSEQ multiplex PCR, the TCRdb table keeps only in-frame clones and is missing some. The sample includes some 310,000 clones, roughly 91% of them seen just once. The specimen was PBMCs or T cells enriched from blood (not recorded which). These receptors all come from a woman aged 30 to 39 who had recovered from COVID-19. Both conserved end residues are part of each CDR3. The D gene is left open where the match is weak. Some rows have no size entry. The others give once, few or many, or a class for an expanded clone.

CDR3aa: CASALTGTEAFF; CDR3nt: TGCGCCAGCGCTTTGACGGGGACTGAAGCTTTCTTT; j_gene: TRBJ1-1; abundance: -; len: 12; d_gene: -; v_gene: TRBV5-1
CDR3aa: CASSEDRIHGYTF; CDR3nt: TGTGCCAGCAGCGAAGACAGGATCCATGGCTACACCTTC; j_gene: TRBJ1-2; abundance: -; len: 13; d_gene: -; v_gene: TRBV9
CDR3aa: CASSTAGTGDTEAFF; CDR3nt: TGTGCCAGTAGTACGGCCGGGACAGGGGACACTGAAGCTTTCTTT; j_gene: TRBJ1-1; abundance: once; len: 15; d_gene: TRBD1; v_gene: TRBV19
CDR3aa: CSASDDRVTEAFF; CDR3nt: TGCAGCGCCAGCGACGACAGGGTTACTGAAGCTTTCTTT; j_gene: TRBJ1-1; abundance: -; len: 13; d_gene: TRBD1; v_gene: TRBV29-1
CDR3aa: CASSLQGSASYEQYF; CDR3nt: TGTGCCAGCAGCCTACAAGGAAGCGCCTCCTACGAGCAGTACTTC; j_gene: TRBJ2-7; abundance: -; len: 15; d_gene: -; v_gene: TRBV4-2
CDR3aa: CASGFGEYEAFF; CDR3nt: TGTGCTAGTGGTTTCGGTGAGTATGAAGCTTTCTTT; j_gene: TRBJ1-1; abundance: -; len: 12; d_gene: -; v_gene: TRBV12-5
CDR3aa: CASSGAVRSQPQHF; CDR3nt: TGTGCCAGCAGTGGGGCAGTAAGGTCCCAGCCCCAGCATTTT; j_gene: TRBJ1-5; abundance: -; len: 14; d_gene: -; v_gene: TRBV2
CDR3aa: CASSSRGLAGSANTGELFF; CDR3nt: TGTGCCAGCAGCTCTCGCGGACTAGCGGGGTCAGCGAACACCGGGGAGCTGTTTTTT; j_gene: TRBJ2-2; abundance: -; len: 19; d_gene: TRBD2; v_gene: TRBV7-2
CDR3aa: CASSPSRGALEQYF; CDR3nt: TGTGCCAGCTCACCGTCCAGGGGGGCGCTTGAGCAGTACTTC; j_gene: TRBJ2-7; abundance: -; len: 14; d_gene: -; v_gene: TRBV18
CDR3aa: CASSLAWQYYGYTF; CDR3nt: TGTGCCAGCAGCTTGGCCTGGCAGTACTATGGCTACACCTTC; j_gene: TRBJ1-2; abundance: -; len: 14; d_gene: -; v_gene: TRBV5-6
CDR3aa: CASSMVGDFYEQYF; CDR3nt: TGTGCCAGTAGTATGGTTGGTGACTTCTACGAGCAGTACTTC; j_gene: TRBJ2-7; abundance: -; len: 14; d_gene: -; v_gene: TRBV19
CDR3aa: CSDRQGWGEQFF; CDR3nt: TGCAGCGACCGACAGGGGTGGGGTGAGCAGTTCTTC; j_gene: TRBJ2-1; abundance: -; len: 12; d_gene: TRBD1; v_gene: TRBV29-1
CDR3aa: CASSQRHGFNEKLFF; CDR3nt: TGTGCCAGCAGCCAACGACACGGTTTTAATGAAAAACTGTTTTTT; j_gene: TRBJ1-4; abundance: -; len: 15; d_gene: -; v_gene: TRBV7-2
CDR3aa: CASSQDWRTFYGYTF; CDR3nt: TGTGCCAGCAGCCAAGATTGGCGGACATTCTATGGCTACACCTTC; j_gene: TRBJ1-2; abundance: few; len: 15; d_gene: -; v_gene: TRBV4-2
CDR3aa: CASSLGRIGLAGGGSYNEQFF; CDR3nt: TGTGCCAGCAGCTTAGGACGCATTGGACTAGCGGGAGGAGGGTCCTACAATGAGCAGTTCTTC; j_gene: TRBJ2-1; abundance: -; len: 21; d_gene: TRBD2; v_gene: TRBV7-8
CDR3aa: CASSQDRGPSEQFF; CDR3nt: TGTGCCAGCAGCCAAGATCGCGGCCCTAGTGAGCAGTTCTTC; j_gene: TRBJ2-1; abundance: -; len: 14; d_gene: -; v_gene: TRBV3-1/TRBV3-2
CDR3aa: CASSLGTGREKLFF; CDR3nt: TGCGCCAGCAGCTTGGGGACAGGACGGGAAAAACTGTTTTTT; j_gene: TRBJ1-4; abundance: -; len: 14; d_gene: TRBD1; v_gene: TRBV5-1
CDR3aa: CAIRKTGTEAFF; CDR3nt: TGTGCCATCAGGAAGACAGGGACTGAAGCTTTCTTT; j_gene: TRBJ1-1; abundance: -; len: 12; d_gene: TRBD1; v_gene: TRBV10-3
CDR3aa: CASSLGPGGSYNEQFF; CDR3nt: TGTGCCAGCAGCTTAGGCCCAGGGGGCTCCTACAATGAGCAGTTCTTC; j_gene: TRBJ2-1; abundance: -; len: 16; d_gene: TRBD1; v_gene: TRBV7-9
CDR3aa: CASSELGTGVDEQFF; CDR3nt: TGTGCCAGCAGTGAACTGGGGACAGGGGTGGATGAGCAGTTCTTC; j_gene: TRBJ2-1; abundance: -; len: 15; d_gene: TRBD1; v_gene: TRBV25-1
CDR3aa: CASSLLRGSGQPQHF; CDR3nt: TGTGCCAGCAGCCTCCTCAGAGGGTCGGGCCAGCCCCAGCATTTT; j_gene: TRBJ1-5; abundance: once; len: 15; d_gene: -; v_gene: TRBV5-6
CDR3aa: CASRWQQGEAFF; CDR3nt: TGTGCCAGCAGGTGGCAACAGGGGGAAGCTTTCTTT; j_gene: TRBJ1-1; abundance: -; len: 12; d_gene: TRBD1; v_gene: TRBV3-1/TRBV3-2
CDR3aa: CASSMTGGEYEQYF; CDR3nt: TGTGCCAGTAGTATGACAGGGGGCGAGTACGAGCAGTACTTC; j_gene: TRBJ2-7; abundance: -; len: 14; d_gene: TRBD1; v_gene: TRBV19
CDR3aa: CASRRATVGDRILLDTQYF; CDR3nt: TGCGCCAGCAGACGCGCGACCGTGGGGGACAGAATACTTCTAGATACGCAGTATTTT; j_gene: TRBJ2-3; abundance: -; len: 19; d_gene: TRBD1; v_gene: TRBV4-1
CDR3aa: CASSFPGTDYYEQYF; CDR3nt: TGTGCCAGCAGCTTTCCCGGGACGGACTACTACGAGCAGTACTTC; j_gene: TRBJ2-7; abundance: -; len: 15; d_gene: -; v_gene: TRBV12-1
CDR3aa: CATTVKYSNQPQHF; CDR3nt: TGTGCCACCACAGTGAAATATAGCAATCAGCCCCAGCATTTT; j_gene: TRBJ1-5; abundance: -; len: 14; d_gene: -; v_gene: TRBV6-5
CDR3aa: CAISGGQGAHFDTGELFF; CDR3nt: TGTGCCATCAGTGGGGGACAGGGGGCGCATTTCGACACCGGGGAGCTGTTTTTT; j_gene: TRBJ2-2; abundance: -; len: 18; d_gene: TRBD1; v_gene: TRBV10-3
CDR3aa: CSVLGGLDPTIWDFNEQFF; CDR3nt: TGCAGCGTTCTGGGTGGACTAGACCCCACAATTTGGGACTTTAATGAGCAGTTCTTC; j_gene: TRBJ2-1; abundance: -; len: 19; d_gene: TRBD2; v_gene: TRBV29-1
CDR3aa: CASSLLTEYNEQFF; CDR3nt: TGTGCCAGCAGCTTACTGACAGAATACAATGAGCAGTTCTTC; j_gene: TRBJ2-1; abundance: -; len: 14; d_gene: -; v_gene: TRBV7-2
CDR3aa: CASRGTQGNEQYF; CDR3nt: TGTGCCAGCAGGGGGACCCAGGGGAACGAGCAGTACTTC; j_gene: TRBJ2-7; abundance: -; len: 13; d_gene: -; v_gene: TRBV12-3/TRBV12-4
CDR3aa: CASRTGLGTFGQFF; CDR3nt: TGCGCCAGCCGGACAGGGTTAGGGACCTTTGGTCAGTTCTTC; j_gene: TRBJ2-1; abundance: -; len: 14; d_gene: TRBD1; v_gene: TRBV5-1
CDR3aa: CASSQDYRVDYGYTF; CDR3nt: TGTGCCAGCAGCCAGGATTACAGGGTCGACTATGGCTACACCTTC; j_gene: TRBJ1-2; abundance: -; len: 15; d_gene: -; v_gene: TRBV4-2
CDR3aa: CASSSGLVNEQFF; CDR3nt: TGTGCCAGCAGCTCCGGACTTGTTAATGAGCAGTTCTTC; j_gene: TRBJ2-1; abundance: -; len: 13; d_gene: -; v_gene: TRBV11-3
CDR3aa: CASSQVRGYEQYF; CDR3nt: TGTGCCAGCAGCCAAGTAAGGGGGTACGAGCAGTACTTC; j_gene: TRBJ2-7; abundance: few; len: 13; d_gene: -; v_gene: TRBV4-2
CDR3aa: CASTQVGQGITEAFF; CDR3nt: TGTGCCAGCACGCAGGTGGGACAGGGGATCACTGAAGCTTTCTTT; j_gene: TRBJ1-1; abundance: -; len: 15; d_gene: TRBD1; v_gene: TRBV3-1/TRBV3-2
CDR3aa: CASSPTGIRYEQYF; CDR3nt: TGTGCCAGCTCACCGACAGGGATCCGCTACGAGCAGTACTTC; j_gene: TRBJ2-7; abundance: -; len: 14; d_gene: TRBD1; v_gene: TRBV18
CDR3aa: CASSVVVGTGGHNYGYTF; CDR3nt: TGTGCCAGCAGCGTAGTCGTTGGGACAGGGGGGCACAACTATGGCTACACCTTC; j_gene: TRBJ1-2; abundance: -; len: 18; d_gene: TRBD1; v_gene: TRBV9
CDR3aa: CASSLGGYTSGNTIYF; CDR3nt: TGTGCCAGCAGTTTAGGAGGGTACACTTCTGGAAACACCATATATTTT; j_gene: TRBJ1-3; abundance: -; len: 16; d_gene: -; v_gene: TRBV6-5
CDR3aa: CATSRDYPGSINYGYTF; CDR3nt: TGTGCCACCAGCAGAGATTACCCAGGCAGCATTAACTATGGCTACACCTTC; j_gene: TRBJ1-2; abundance: -; len: 17; d_gene: -; v_gene: TRBV15
CDR3aa: CASSFGAYEKLFF; CDR3nt: TGTGCCAGCAGCTTTGGAGCGTACGAAAAACTGTTTTTT; j_gene: TRBJ1-4; abundance: once; len: 13; d_gene: -; v_gene: TRBV5-8
CDR3aa: CASSLSTGVTEAFF; CDR3nt: TGTGCCAGCAGCTTGTCCACAGGGGTAACTGAAGCTTTCTTT; j_gene: TRBJ1-1; abundance: -; len: 14; d_gene: TRBD1; v_gene: TRBV7-9
CDR3aa: CSASPQNTEAFF; CDR3nt: TGCAGTGCTAGTCCACAGAACACTGAAGCTTTCTTT; j_gene: TRBJ1-1; abundance: -; len: 12; d_gene: -; v_gene: TRBV20-1
CDR3aa: CASRTAGVPNSPLHF; CDR3nt: TGTGCCAGCAGGACTGCAGGGGTCCCTAATTCACCCCTCCACTTT; j_gene: TRBJ1-6; abundance: -; len: 15; d_gene: -; v_gene: TRBV28
CDR3aa: CASSKNEGTEAFF; CDR3nt: TGTGCCAGCAGCAAAAACGAGGGAACTGAAGCTTTCTTT; j_gene: TRBJ1-1; abundance: -; len: 13; d_gene: -; v_gene: TRBV7-9
CDR3aa: CASSSKVTGGLENTEAFF; CDR3nt: TGTGCCAGCAGCTCCAAGGTAACAGGGGGCCTGGAGAACACTGAAGCTTTCTTT; j_gene: TRBJ1-1; abundance: -; len: 18; d_gene: TRBD1; v_gene: TRBV7-9
CDR3aa: CASSLSGVALYEQYF; CDR3nt: TGTGCCAGCAGTTTATCAGGGGTTGCCTTGTACGAGCAGTACTTC; j_gene: TRBJ2-7; abundance: -; len: 15; d_gene: -; v_gene: TRBV28
CDR3aa: CASSQATGGTYNEQFF; CDR3nt: TGTGCCAGCAGCCAAGCGACAGGGGGAACCTACAATGAGCAGTTCTTC; j_gene: TRBJ2-1; abundance: -; len: 16; d_gene: TRBD1; v_gene: TRBV7-2
CDR3aa: CASSLARGLRVTGELFF; CDR3nt: TGTGCCAGCAGCTTAGCCAGGGGGCTTCGGGTCACCGGGGAGCTGTTTTTT; j_gene: TRBJ2-2; abundance: -; len: 17; d_gene: TRBD1; v_gene: TRBV11-2
CDR3aa: CASSPLSGTGNYNEQFF; CDR3nt: TGTGCCAGCTCACCACTTAGCGGGACCGGCAACTACAATGAGCAGTTCTTC; j_gene: TRBJ2-1; abundance: -; len: 17; d_gene: TRBD2; v_gene: TRBV18
CDR3aa: CASSRSGGAYYEQYF; CDR3nt: TGCGCCAGCAGCAGATCAGGGGGTGCTTACTACGAGCAGTACTTC; j_gene: TRBJ2-7; abundance: -; len: 15; d_gene: TRBD1; v_gene: TRBV5-1
CDR3aa: CSAQVLRGKAFF; CDR3nt: TGCAGCGCCCAAGTACTCAGGGGTAAAGCTTTCTTT; j_gene: TRBJ1-1; abundance: -; len: 12; d_gene: -; v_gene: TRBV29-1
CDR3aa: CASAGPSGTNEKLFF; CDR3nt: TGTGCCAGCGCAGGCCCCAGCGGGACTAATGAAAAACTGTTTTTT; j_gene: TRBJ1-4; abundance: -; len: 15; d_gene: -; v_gene: TRBV16
CDR3aa: CASSFQLGGNTIYF; CDR3nt: TGTGCCAGCAGCTTTCAATTGGGCGGAAACACCATATATTTT; j_gene: TRBJ1-3; abundance: -; len: 14; d_gene: -; v_gene: TRBV7-9
CDR3aa: CASSRSPGQGSYEQYF; CDR3nt: TGTGCCAGCAGCCGAAGCCCGGGACAGGGATCCTACGAGCAGTACTTC; j_gene: TRBJ2-7; abundance: -; len: 16; d_gene: TRBD1; v_gene: TRBV3-1/TRBV3-2
CDR3aa: CASSQSYRGGSYLDEQYF; CDR3nt: TGTGCCAGCAGCCAGTCGTACAGGGGGGGTTCTTATCTCGACGAGCAGTACTTC; j_gene: TRBJ2-7; abundance: -; len: 18; d_gene: -; v_gene: TRBV3-1/TRBV3-2
CDR3aa: CASSLDPDRGGREQFF; CDR3nt: TGCGCCAGCAGCTTGGACCCGGACAGGGGTGGTCGGGAGCAGTTCTTC; j_gene: TRBJ2-1; abundance: -; len: 16; d_gene: TRBD1; v_gene: TRBV5-1
CDR3aa: CASSSLPPGQGRSPLHF; CDR3nt: TGTGCCAGCAGTTCCCTCCCCCCGGGACAGGGTCGGTCACCCCTCCACTTT; j_gene: TRBJ1-6; abundance: -; len: 17; d_gene: TRBD1; v_gene: TRBV27
CDR3aa: CASSYSTGSTDTQYF; CDR3nt: TGTGCCAGCAGTTACTCGACAGGAAGCACAGATACGCAGTATTTT; j_gene: TRBJ2-3; abundance: -; len: 15; d_gene: -; v_gene: TRBV6-5
CDR3aa: CASSDQGGIQRRPLHF; CDR3nt: TGTGCCAGTAGTGATCAGGGGGGCATCCAAAGGCGACCCCTCCACTTT; j_gene: TRBJ1-6; abundance: -; len: 16; d_gene: TRBD1; v_gene: TRBV19